What follows are 10 T cell receptor beta chains derived from one specimen sequenced in a study of blood T cell repertoires in COVID-19. Profiling relied on immunoSEQ multiplex PCR, and the TCRdb table lists in-frame clones only, not all of them. The sample comprises 270,000 or so clones, approximately 90% of which are singletons, and about 4.6% rests with the top ten. Sequencing was carried out using peripheral blood. The receptor source for this set is a man between 35 and 55 years old with acute or convalescent COVID-19.

The chain employs TRBV11-2 and TRBJ1-2, with no clear D. V gave up 4 bases and J gave up 0 bases, with 12 bases separating them. The CDR3 is 15 amino acids. The V gene's germline CDR1 is SGHAT and CDR2 FQNNGV. The CDR3 sequence is CASSSLLAANYGYTF. The DNA for the CDR3 is TGTGCCAGCAGCTCCCTCCTCGCGGCTAACTATGGCTACACCTTC.

This chain connects TRBV12-5 to TRBJ2-1; possibly TRBD1 for D (5 bases). V was pared by 3 bases and J by 2 bases, with 8 bases between. From germline, CDR1 is LGHNT and CDR2 FRNRAP. This CDR3 has 14 residues. CDR3 residues: CASGLGVAYNEQFF. In DNA form, the CDR3 reads TGTGCTAGTGGTTTAGGGGTTGCCTACAATGAGCAGTTCTTC.

The rearrangement uses TRBV19 and TRBJ1-5; D call uncertain. There are 13 residues in the CDR3. The V gene lost 3 bases and the J gene lost 8 bases, with 11 bases spanning the gap. Germline assignment: CDR1 LNHDA and CDR2 SQIVND (reference sequence). CDR3 protein: CASSILGGEPQHF. Here the CDR3 DNA reads TGTGCCAGTAGTATCCTCGGCGGGGAGCCCCAGCATTTT.

The chain has TRBV10-3 and TRBJ1-2; no clear D gene. The CDR3 loop spans 14 amino acids. The germline V and J ends were trimmed by 10 bases and 4 bases, with 19 bases remaining between them. The V gene's germline CDR1 is ENHRY and CDR2 SYGVKD. The CDR3 DNA sequence: TGTGCCACTCTTGGCGAACCGGAGGCCTATGGCTACACCTTC. This sequence encodes CATLGEPEAYGYTF.

The rearrangement uses TRBV12-5 and TRBJ1-6, with 7 positions matching TRBD1. Germline CDR1 and CDR2: LGHNT and FRNRAP. V lost 1 base to trimming and J lost 5 bases; unmatched junction nucleotides: 2. CDR3 size: 15 residues. The CDR3, as DNA: TGTGCTAGTGGTTTGGGACAGGGAGATAATTCACCCCTCCACTTT. Protein: CASGLGQGDNSPLHF.

The rearrangement uses TRBV7-9 and TRBJ1-6; 9 nucleotides line up with TRBD1. This CDR3 is 18 amino acids long. With V trimmed by 5 bases and J by 0 bases, 8 bases remained unmatched. Germline CDR1 reads SEHNR; CDR2 reads FQNEAQ (reference sequence). This chain's CDR3 is CASSHRDRASSYNSPLHF. The CDR3 region has the DNA TGTGCCAGCAGCCACCGGGACAGGGCTAGCTCCTATAATTCACCCCTCCACTTT.

The chain joins TRBV27 to TRBJ2-2; D is uncertain. This CDR3 spans 13 amino acids. The germline V and J ends were trimmed by 3 bases and 2 bases, with 4 bases remaining between them. Germline lookup yields CDR1 MNHEY and CDR2 SMNVEV (reference sequence). The CDR3: CASSFPNTGELFF. In DNA form, the CDR3 reads TGTGCCAGCAGTTTCCCTAACACCGGGGAGCTGTTTTTT.

The genes are TRBV9 and TRBJ1-5; 8 bases align to TRBD1. This CDR3 contains 15 residues. V was clipped by 4 bases and J by 7 bases; unmatched bases: 10. The germline V gene encodes CDR1 SGDLS and CDR2 YYNGEE. The CDR3 DNA sequence: TGTGCCAGCAGCCCAAGACAGGGGACGAGGCAGCCCCAGCATTTT. Translation: CASSPRQGTRQPQHF. The full variable domain, with the rest looked up from reference TRBV9 and TRBJ1-5, is DSGVTQTPKHLITATGQRVTLRCSPRSGDLSVYWYQQSLDQGLQFLIQYYNGEERAKGNILERFSAQQFPDLHSELNLSSLELGDSALYFCASSPRQGTRQPQHFGDGTRLSIL.

The chain couples TRBV21-1 to TRBJ1-5; the table calls TRBD1, which could not be checked here. TRBV21-1 is a known pseudogene. This CDR3 is built from 16 residues. As DNA, the CDR3 is TGTGCCAGCAGCAAAGAAGGGGGCGATCGCAATCAGCCCCAGCATTTT. Its translation is CASSKEGGDRNQPQHF.

The V gene is TRBV25-1, the J gene TRBJ2-7; D may be TRBD2 (6 bases). This CDR3 region has 13 residues. V dropped 3 bases and J dropped 7 bases, with 13 bases sitting between them. Germline V gene data show CDR1 as MGHDK and CDR2 as SYGVNS. The CDR3 DNA is TGTGCCAGCAGTGAGGGCAGGGACTGGGAGCAGTACTTC. It specifies CASSEGRDWEQYF.